This T cell receptor (beta chain) was sequenced for a study of graft-versus-host responses after intestinal transplantation. Study context: Every one of the recipients received anti-thymocyte globulin induction and afterwards took tacrolimus and steroids for about 3 years.

In the case of this clone: Its antigen is unidentified.

Generated by immunoSEQ multiplex PCR, the TCRdb table keeps only in-frame clones and is missing some. The sample lists 85,000 to 100,000 clones, 92% occurring once. Looked up from germline, CDR1 is SGDLS and CDR2 is YYNGEE. V was trimmed by 3 bases and J by 0 bases, leaving 18 bases between them. This CDR3 is 17 amino acids long. Findings and caveats of the study: Early after transplant, HvG clones declined as circulating GvH clones peaked. Elevated graft-versus-host to host-versus-graft clonal ratios in allografts were recorded for patients with graft-donor T cell macrochimerism.

This chain joins TRBV9 and TRBJ2-5, with D possibly matching TRBD2 (5 bases). This TCR derives from a human donor who was the organ donor for an intestinal transplant. The sequencing used unstimulated CD8+ T cells sorted from spleen or lymph node cells, collected before transplant. The CDR3 DNA sequence: TGTGCCAGCAGCGCGCCTCGCGAGGGAGTTTACCAAGAGACCCAGTACTTC. The encoded protein is CASSAPREGVYQETQYF. The entire variable domain, with the rest obtained from reference TRBV9 and TRBJ2-5, is as follows: DSGVTQTPKHLITATGQRVTLRCSPRSGDLSVYWYQQSLDQGLQFLIQYYNGEERAKGNILERFSAQQFPDLHSELNLSSLELGDSALYFCASSAPREGVYQETQYFGPGTRLLVL.